The present T cell receptor (beta chain) was sequenced within a study of T cell responses to AZD1222 COVID-19 vaccine. Libraries were prepared by immunoSEQ multiplex PCR; TCRdb keeps only in-frame clonotypes and omits some of them. The profile shows approximately 100,000 clones, 70% to 90% of them singletons. This CDR3 spans 13 amino acids. The junction had 5 bases not matched to a gene; V was cut back by 5 bases and J by 8 bases. Germline-derived CDR1 and CDR2 are MNHEY and SMNVEV (reference sequence). This clone was seen just once. Its antigen is unidentified. Study conclusions and caveats: The study found vaccine-associated CD4 TCRs spanning spike, dominant at 160-218 and 743-854.

This sequence joins TRBV27 and TRBJ1-2; TRBD1 matches at 10 bases. The starting material was peripheral blood, obtained on day 0 of AZD1222 vaccination. The clonotype originates from an adult in good health. The CDR3 reads CASSLGTGVGYTF. CDR3 DNA sequence: TGTGCCAGCAGTCTCGGGACAGGGGTAGGCTACACCTTC.